The next 25 T cell receptor beta chains were all read from a single sample in a study of identical twins. Each CDR3 protein is one row after TCRdb ran MiXCR on the 5' RACE reads. Of roughly 720,000 distinct CDR3 sequences listed, roughly 18% were seen once; the top ten hold roughly 13%. Separately, the same data were catalogued under a study of T cells expressing NK-cell markers.

The sequencing input was PBMCs. The receptor source for this set is a woman under 30 in good health.

V and J are TRBV9 and TRBJ1-1, with D uncertain. V lost 2 bases and J 1 base, leaving 9 bases between the germline ends. Germline lookup yields CDR1 SGDLS and CDR2 YYNGEE. The CDR3 totals 14 residues. DNA for the CDR3: TGTGCCAGCAGCGTTATACCGGGGAACACTGAAGCTTTCTTT. This encodes CASSVIPGNTEAFF.

This clonotype turned up a few times. DNA for the CDR3: TGCAGTGCTAGAGACCAGACAGGGGTGAACACTGAAGCTTTCTTT. This codes for CSARDQTGVNTEAFF. The V gene is TRBV20-1, the J gene TRBJ1-1; 8 positions agree with TRBD1. The CDR3 covers 15 residues. The junction had 3 bases not matched to a gene; V was cut back by 0 bases and J by 0 bases. Germline V lookup: CDR1 DFQATT, CDR2 SNEGSKA (reference sequence).

This chain uses TRBV4-2 with TRBJ2-7, with 11 bases identical to TRBD2. The CDR3 has 17 amino acids. The V and J ends lost 3 bases and 3 bases, in that order; junction bases with no gene match: 10. Germline CDR1 and CDR2: LGHNA and YNFKEQ. CDR3 nucleotides: TGTGCCAGCAGCCAGGGCGTAGCGGGGGGGAACCTCTACGAGCAGTACTTC. Protein sequence: CASSQGVAGGNLYEQYF.

V usage is TRBV12-3 or TRBV12-4 and J usage is TRBJ2-1; D possibly corresponds to TRBD1 (6 bases). V was clipped by 3 bases and J by 6 bases, with 15 bases between them. This CDR3 contains 15 residues. The CDR3: CASSFPGASGNEQFF. In DNA form, the CDR3 reads TGTGCCAGCAGTTTCCCAGGGGCTTCAGGCAATGAGCAGTTCTTC.

V gene TRBV5-1 combines with J gene TRBJ2-7; TRBD2 matches at 9 bases. The germline CDR1 and CDR2 sequences are SGHRS and YFSETQ. CDR3 length: 16 amino acids. Losses at the gene ends were 3 bases for V and 0 bases for J; bases not matched to a gene: 7. CDR3 protein: CASSSIAGEISYEQYF. The CDR3 DNA reads TGCGCCAGCAGCTCCATAGCGGGGGAAATCTCCTACGAGCAGTACTTC.

The rearrangement joins TRBV12-3 or TRBV12-4 to TRBJ2-7, with 8 bases identical to TRBD1. The CDR3 is made up of 13 amino acids. J lost 6 bases, V lost 4 bases, and 5 bases had no gene match. The CDR3 region has the DNA TGTGCCAGCAGTTCCACAGGGGGGCTCGAGCAGTACTTC. This codes for CASSSTGGLEQYF.

This clonotype came up a few times. CDR3 nucleotides: TGTGCCAGTAAGAGGACGGTCTATGGCTACACCTTC. It codes for CASKRTVYGYTF. The chain carries TRBV19 and TRBJ1-2; D uncertain. Trimming took off 7 bases at V and 4 bases at J, with 10 bases between the two ends. Germline assignment: CDR1 LNHDA and CDR2 SQIVND (reference sequence). The CDR3 covers 12 residues. Filled out from reference TRBV19 and TRBJ1-2, the complete variable domain reads DGGITQSPKYLFRKEGQNVTLSCEQNLNHDAMYWYRQDPGQGLRLIYYSQIVNDFQKGDIAEGYSVSREKKESFPLTVTSAQKNPTAFYLCASKRTVYGYTFGSGTRLTVV.

The J gene is TRBJ2-1, the V gene TRBV20-1; 8 nucleotides agree with TRBD2. J gave up 4 bases and V 1 base, and 9 bases lay outside the gene matches. This CDR3 has 16 amino acids. Germline-derived CDR1 and CDR2 are DFQATT and SNEGSKA (reference sequence). CDR3 amino acids: CSARVRGGGQYNEQFF. CDR3 DNA sequence: TGCAGTGCTAGAGTACGGGGGGGAGGGCAATACAATGAGCAGTTCTTC.

In its sample, this clonotype was seen a few times. The chain combines TRBV27 with TRBJ2-1; D call uncertain. Germline CDR1 reads MNHEY; CDR2 reads SMNVEV (reference sequence). The CDR3 is 15 residues long. Trimming took 4 bases from V and 7 from J, leaving 17 bases between them. The CDR3 bases are TGTGCCAGCAGTTCCCGGGCCCTATCTGGAAATGAGCAGTTCTTC. Its translation: CASSSRALSGNEQFF.

This chain joins TRBV7-2 and TRBJ2-3; D remains ambiguous. The germline gives CDR1 SGHTA, CDR2 FQGNSA. V dropped 4 bases and J dropped 2 bases, with 10 bases sitting between them. CDR3 length: 14 amino acids. The CDR3 bases are TGTGCCAGCAGCTATAGACCGATCACAGATACGCAGTATTTT. Its protein product is CASSYRPITDTQYF.

The genes are TRBV5-6 and TRBJ2-7; D remains ambiguous. V was shortened by 3 bases and J by 3 bases, with 13 bases between the two germline ends. The CDR3 contains 14 residues. CDR1 SGHDT and CDR2 YYEEEE come from the germline V gene. CDR3 loop: CASSSYSPGYEQYF. CDR3 nucleotide sequence: TGTGCCAGCAGCTCCTACTCCCCGGGCTACGAGCAGTACTTC.

The chain has TRBV12-3 or TRBV12-4 and TRBJ1-1; D gene ambiguous. CDR3 length: 12 residues. The V and J ends lost 7 bases and 5 bases respectively, with 11 bases between them. The CDR3 sequence is CASTRGQTEAFF. The CDR3 DNA sequence: TGTGCCAGCACCCGAGGGCAGACTGAAGCTTTCTTT.

The V gene is TRBV20-1, the J gene TRBJ2-5; D tentatively reads TRBD1 or TRBD2 (6 bases each). Germline V lookup: CDR1 DFQATT, CDR2 SNEGSKA (reference sequence). The CDR3 spans 15 residues. V lost 3 bases and J 1 base, leaving 15 bases between the germline ends. CDR3 in amino acids: CSARGRGLVQETQYF. The DNA of the CDR3 is TGCAGTGCTAGGGGCCGGGGGCTAGTCCAAGAGACCCAGTACTTC.

This clonotype showed up many times. The chain uses TRBV20-1 and TRBJ1-1; D call uncertain. From germline, CDR1 is DFQATT and CDR2 SNEGSKA (reference sequence). Deletions cut 4 bases from V and 0 bases from J, with 12 bases between. The CDR3 extends over 14 amino acids. This CDR3 is CSATPPDVNTEAFF. The CDR3 region has the DNA TGCAGTGCTACGCCTCCGGACGTGAACACTGAAGCTTTCTTT.

The rearrangement joins TRBV12-3 or TRBV12-4 to TRBJ1-2; D remains unclear. The V gene lost 0 bases and the J gene lost 6 bases, with 11 bases spanning the gap. The CDR3 contains 14 residues. The CDR3 protein is CASSLARGRDGYTF. Written as DNA, the CDR3 is TGTGCCAGCAGTTTAGCGCGAGGGAGGGATGGCTACACCTTC.

The V and J genes are TRBV10-3 and TRBJ1-6; no firm D call. The CDR3 has 14 amino acids. V was shortened by 6 bases and J by 6 bases, with 12 bases between the two germline ends. Germline V lookup: CDR1 ENHRY, CDR2 SYGVKD. The CDR3 sequence: CAIRPPGPNSPLHF. The CDR3 DNA reads as TGTGCCATCAGACCTCCAGGCCCTAATTCACCCCTCCACTTT.

This chain connects TRBV10-3 to TRBJ2-7; the match to TRBD1 covers 7 bases. The CDR3 runs to 14 residues. Germline CDR1 ENHRY, CDR2 SYGVKD. V dropped 2 bases and J dropped 6; count of bases not matched to a gene: 7. The CDR3 region has the DNA TGTGCCATCAGTGAGGTCGGGACAGATAGCGAGCAGTACTTC. Amino acid sequence: CAISEVGTDSEQYF.

The chain recombines TRBV18 with TRBJ2-3; TRBD2 matches 9 bases. The CDR3 is made up of 16 amino acids. V shed 2 bases, J shed 4 bases, and the junction held 7 bases outside the gene matches. In germline, CDR1 is KGHSH, CDR2 LQKENI. CDR3 sequence reads: CASSPISGGAADTQYF. The CDR3 bases are TGTGCCAGCTCACCAATTAGCGGGGGAGCAGCAGATACGCAGTATTTT.

The chain has TRBV20-1 and TRBJ2-2, with D unclear. The CDR3 has 15 residues. Germline loops: CDR1 DFQATT, CDR2 SNEGSKA (reference sequence). The ends were cut back, 5 bases at V and 0 bases at J, with 13 bases in the middle. CDR3 sequence reads: CSAQRGSANTGELFF. For the CDR3, the DNA is TGCAGTGCTCAACGAGGATCCGCGAACACCGGGGAGCTGTTTTTT.

This clonotype was counted many times. The J gene is TRBJ1-2, the V gene TRBV20-1; 8 bases line up with TRBD1. Per the germline V gene, CDR1 is DFQATT and CDR2 is SNEGSKA (reference sequence). The V segment lost 5 bases and the J segment 7 bases; nucleotides outside the gene matches: 18. The CDR3 covers 16 residues. The DNA for the CDR3 is TGCAGTGCTTCCGGGGGCTTGGGCAGGGGGCTTGGTGGCTACACCTTC. Residues: CSASGGLGRGLGGYTF.

J is TRBJ2-1 and V is TRBV14; 7 nucleotides align to TRBD2. CDR3 length: 15 amino acids. Looked up from germline, CDR1 is SGHDN and CDR2 is FVKESK. V was clipped by 4 bases and J by 7 bases; unmatched bases: 10. CDR3 DNA: TGTGCCAGCAGCCTCACGCGGCCCGGGAGGAATGAGCAGTTCTTC. It translates to CASSLTRPGRNEQFF.

This clonotype has just a few counts. The rearrangement links TRBV7-2 to TRBJ1-6; D uncertain. The CDR3 runs to 15 residues. V was trimmed by 8 bases and J by 0 bases, leaving 11 bases between them. The germline gives CDR1 SGHTA, CDR2 FQGNSA. This chain's CDR3 is CASRKASSYNSPLHF. In DNA form, the CDR3 reads TGTGCCAGCCGGAAGGCTAGCTCCTATAATTCACCCCTCCACTTT.

The V gene is TRBV12-3 or TRBV12-4, the J gene TRBJ2-1, with D maybe TRBD2 (6 bases). Trimming cost V 5 bases and J 7 bases, with 12 bases left between them. The CDR3 has 13 residues. The CDR3 is CASSTGLRNEQFF. CDR3 in DNA: TGTGCCAGCAGTACGGGACTCCGAAATGAGCAGTTCTTC.

This clonotype has more than one count but fewer than ten. The rearrangement uses TRBV12-5 and TRBJ2-3; weak D call: TRBD2 (6 bases). CDR3 length equals 14 residues. The germline V gene encodes CDR1 LGHNT and CDR2 FRNRAP. V was pared by 5 bases and J by 4 bases, with 13 bases between. DNA of the CDR3: TGTGCTAGTGGTACCCCGGGGGTGGCAGATACGCAGTATTTT. This gives the protein CASGTPGVADTQYF.

The chain links TRBV24-1 to TRBJ2-5, with a weak D call TRBD2 (7 bases). Per the germline V gene, CDR1 is KGHDR and CDR2 is SFDVKD. This CDR3 region has 15 residues. The germline V and J ends were trimmed by 3 bases and 4 bases, with 14 bases remaining between them. Written as DNA, the CDR3 is TGTGCCACCAGTGATGCCCGGGGGGCGGGAGAGACCCAGTACTTC. As protein: CATSDARGAGETQYF.